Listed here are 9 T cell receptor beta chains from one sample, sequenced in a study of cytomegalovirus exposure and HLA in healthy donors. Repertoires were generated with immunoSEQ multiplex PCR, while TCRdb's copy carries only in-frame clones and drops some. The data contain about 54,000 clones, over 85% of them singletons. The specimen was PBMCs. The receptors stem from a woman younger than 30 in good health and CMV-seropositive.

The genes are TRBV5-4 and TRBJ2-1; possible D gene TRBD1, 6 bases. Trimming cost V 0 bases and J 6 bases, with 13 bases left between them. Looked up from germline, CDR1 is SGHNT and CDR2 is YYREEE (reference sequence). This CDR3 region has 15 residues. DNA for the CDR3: TGTGCCAGCAGCTTGGAGCAGGGACATAGCAATGAGCAGTTCTTC. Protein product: CASSLEQGHSNEQFF.

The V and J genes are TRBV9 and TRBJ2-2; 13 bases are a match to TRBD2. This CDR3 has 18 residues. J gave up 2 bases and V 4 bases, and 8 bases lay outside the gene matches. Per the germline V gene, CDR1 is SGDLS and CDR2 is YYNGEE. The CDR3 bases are TGTGCCAGCAGCATGCGACTAGCGGGGGGCTTTAACACCGGGGAGCTGTTTTTT. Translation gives CASSMRLAGGFNTGELFF.

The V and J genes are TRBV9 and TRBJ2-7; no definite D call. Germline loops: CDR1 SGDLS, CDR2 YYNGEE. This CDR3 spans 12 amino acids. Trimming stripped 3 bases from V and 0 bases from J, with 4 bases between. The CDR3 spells CASSGSSYEQYF. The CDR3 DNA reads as TGTGCCAGCAGCGGGAGCTCCTACGAGCAGTACTTC.

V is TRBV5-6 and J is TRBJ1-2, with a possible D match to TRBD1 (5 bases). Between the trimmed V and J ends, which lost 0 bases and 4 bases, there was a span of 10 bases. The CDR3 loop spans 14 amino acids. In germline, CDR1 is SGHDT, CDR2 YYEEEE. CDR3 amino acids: CASSLDGGSYGYTF. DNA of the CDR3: TGTGCCAGCAGCTTGGACGGGGGGAGCTATGGCTACACCTTC.

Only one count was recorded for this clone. CDR3 residues: CASSQDRDTEAFF. The CDR3 DNA is TGCGCCAGCAGCCAAGACAGGGACACTGAAGCTTTCTTT. The rearrangement joins TRBV4-1 to TRBJ1-1, with a tentative D call TRBD1 (5 bases). The CDR3 contains 13 residues. With 0 bases removed from V and 3 bases from J, the gap between germline ends came to 5 bases. Germline V CDR1 and CDR2: MGHRA, YSYEKL.

The CDR3 region is CASSRTGVGDEQYF. The CDR3 nucleotides read TGCGCCAGCAGTCGGACAGGGGTGGGGGACGAGCAGTACTTC. V is TRBV5-1 and J is TRBJ2-7; TRBD1 aligns across 9 bases. V was pared by 5 bases and J by 5 bases, with 8 bases of the junction left unmatched. Germline CDR1 SGHRS, CDR2 YFSETQ. CDR3 length: 14 amino acids.

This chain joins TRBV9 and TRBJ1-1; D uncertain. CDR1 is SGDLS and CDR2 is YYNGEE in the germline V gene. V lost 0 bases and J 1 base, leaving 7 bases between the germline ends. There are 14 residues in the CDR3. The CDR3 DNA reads TGTGCCAGCAGCGTAGACCTGCGGAACACTGAAGCTTTCTTT. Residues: CASSVDLRNTEAFF.

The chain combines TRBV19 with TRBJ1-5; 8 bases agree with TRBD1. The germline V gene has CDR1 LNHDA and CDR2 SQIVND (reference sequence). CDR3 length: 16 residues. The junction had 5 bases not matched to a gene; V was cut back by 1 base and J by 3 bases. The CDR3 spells CASSIGQGAINQPQHF. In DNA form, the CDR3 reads TGTGCCAGTAGTATAGGTCAGGGGGCAATCAATCAGCCCCAGCATTTT. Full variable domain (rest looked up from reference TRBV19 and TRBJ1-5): DGGITQSPKYLFRKEGQNVTLSCEQNLNHDAMYWYRQDPGQGLRLIYYSQIVNDFQKGDIAEGYSVSREKKESFPLTVTSAQKNPTAFYLCASSIGQGAINQPQHFGDGTRLSIL.

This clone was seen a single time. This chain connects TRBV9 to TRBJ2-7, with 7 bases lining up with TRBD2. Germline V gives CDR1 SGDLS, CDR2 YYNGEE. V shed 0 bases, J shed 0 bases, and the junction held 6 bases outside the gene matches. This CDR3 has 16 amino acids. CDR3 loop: CASSVGAGVSSYEQYF. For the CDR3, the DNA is TGTGCCAGCAGCGTAGGTGCGGGGGTAAGCTCCTACGAGCAGTACTTC.